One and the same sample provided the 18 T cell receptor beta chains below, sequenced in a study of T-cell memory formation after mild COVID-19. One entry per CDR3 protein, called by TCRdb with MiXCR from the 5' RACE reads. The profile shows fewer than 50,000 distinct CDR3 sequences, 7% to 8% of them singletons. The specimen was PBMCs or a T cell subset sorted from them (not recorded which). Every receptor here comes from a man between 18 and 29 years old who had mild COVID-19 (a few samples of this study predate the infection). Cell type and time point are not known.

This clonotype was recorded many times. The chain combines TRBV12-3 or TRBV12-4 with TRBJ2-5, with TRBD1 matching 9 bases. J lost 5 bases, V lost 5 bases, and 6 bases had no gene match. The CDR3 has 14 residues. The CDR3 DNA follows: TGTGCCAGCAGTGTACAGGGGGCGAAGGAGACCCAGTACTTC. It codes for CASSVQGAKETQYF.

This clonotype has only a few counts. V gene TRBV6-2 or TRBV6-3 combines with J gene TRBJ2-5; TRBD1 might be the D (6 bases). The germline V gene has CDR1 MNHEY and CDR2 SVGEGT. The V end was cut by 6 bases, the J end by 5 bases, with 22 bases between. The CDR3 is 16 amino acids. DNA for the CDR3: TGTGCCAGCAGACCATGGACAGACGGACTCACGGAGACCCAGTACTTC. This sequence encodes CASRPWTDGLTETQYF.

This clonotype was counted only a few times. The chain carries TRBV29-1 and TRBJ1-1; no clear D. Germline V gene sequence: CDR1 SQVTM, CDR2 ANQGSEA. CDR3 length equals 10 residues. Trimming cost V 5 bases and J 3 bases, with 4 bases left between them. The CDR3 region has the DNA TGCAGCGTTTTTGACACTGAAGCTTTCTTT. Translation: CSVFDTEAFF.

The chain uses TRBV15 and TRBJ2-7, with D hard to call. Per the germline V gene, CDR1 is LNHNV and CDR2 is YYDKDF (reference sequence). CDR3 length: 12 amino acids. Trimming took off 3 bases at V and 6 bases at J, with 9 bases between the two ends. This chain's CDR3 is CATSSDGPEQYF. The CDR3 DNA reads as TGTGCCACCAGCAGTGATGGTCCCGAGCAGTACTTC. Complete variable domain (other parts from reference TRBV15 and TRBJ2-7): DAMVIQNPRYQVTQFGKPVTLSCSQTLNHNVMYWYQQKSSQAPKLLFHYYDKDFNNEADTPDNFQSRRPNTSFCFLDIRSPGLGDTAMYLCATSSDGPEQYFGPGTRLTVT.

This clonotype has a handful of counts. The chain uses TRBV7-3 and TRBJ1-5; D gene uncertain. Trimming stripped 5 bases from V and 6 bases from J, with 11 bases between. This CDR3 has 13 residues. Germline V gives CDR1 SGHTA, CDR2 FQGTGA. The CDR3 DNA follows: TGTGCCAGCAGCGCGGACCGGGGTCAGCCCCAGCATTTT. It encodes CASSADRGQPQHF.

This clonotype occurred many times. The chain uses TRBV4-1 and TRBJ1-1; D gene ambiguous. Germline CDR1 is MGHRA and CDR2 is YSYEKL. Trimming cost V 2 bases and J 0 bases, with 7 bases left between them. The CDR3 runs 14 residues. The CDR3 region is CASSQRALNTEAFF. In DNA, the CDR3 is TGCGCCAGCAGCCAAAGGGCCCTGAACACTGAAGCTTTCTTT.

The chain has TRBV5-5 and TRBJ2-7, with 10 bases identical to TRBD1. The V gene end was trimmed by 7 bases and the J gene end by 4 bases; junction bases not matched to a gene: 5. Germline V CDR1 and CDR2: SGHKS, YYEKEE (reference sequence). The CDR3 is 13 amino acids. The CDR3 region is CASQTGGSYEQYF. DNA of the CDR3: TGTGCCAGCCAGACAGGGGGCTCGTACGAGCAGTACTTC.

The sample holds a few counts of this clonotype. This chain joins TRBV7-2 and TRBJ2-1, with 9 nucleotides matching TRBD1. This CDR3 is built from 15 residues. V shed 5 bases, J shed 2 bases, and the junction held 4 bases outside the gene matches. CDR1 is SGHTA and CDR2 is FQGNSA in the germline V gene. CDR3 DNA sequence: TGTGCCAGCAGCGTCGGGACAGGGACCTACAATGAGCAGTTCTTC. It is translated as CASSVGTGTYNEQFF.

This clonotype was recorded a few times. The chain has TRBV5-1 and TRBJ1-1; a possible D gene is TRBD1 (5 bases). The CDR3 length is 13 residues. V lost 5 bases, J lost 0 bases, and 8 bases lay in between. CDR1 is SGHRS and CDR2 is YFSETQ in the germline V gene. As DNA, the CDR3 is TGCGCCAGCAGGGACACATTGAACACTGAAGCTTTCTTT. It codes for CASRDTLNTEAFF.

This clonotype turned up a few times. The CDR3 protein is CSAQHRADTEAFF. Written as DNA, the CDR3 is TGCAGCGCCCAACACAGGGCGGACACTGAAGCTTTCTTT. The chain recombines TRBV29-1 with TRBJ1-1, with TRBD1 as a possible D gene (6 bases). CDR1 SQVTM and CDR2 ANQGSEA come from the germline V gene. V was pared by 7 bases and J by 3 bases, with 15 bases between. The CDR3 loop spans 13 amino acids. Full variable domain (missing parts from reference TRBV29-1 and TRBJ1-1): SAVISQKPSRDICQRGTSLTIQCQVDSQVTMMFWYRQQPGQSLTLIATANQGSEATYESGFVIDKFPISRPNLTFSTLTVSNMSPEDSSIYLCSAQHRADTEAFFGQGTRLTVV.

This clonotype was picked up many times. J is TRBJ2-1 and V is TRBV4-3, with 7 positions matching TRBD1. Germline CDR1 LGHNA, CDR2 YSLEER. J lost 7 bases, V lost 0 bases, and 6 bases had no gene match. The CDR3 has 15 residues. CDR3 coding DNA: TGCGCCAGCAGCCAAGAGGGACAGACAGGGAATGAGCAGTTCTTC. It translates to CASSQEGQTGNEQFF.

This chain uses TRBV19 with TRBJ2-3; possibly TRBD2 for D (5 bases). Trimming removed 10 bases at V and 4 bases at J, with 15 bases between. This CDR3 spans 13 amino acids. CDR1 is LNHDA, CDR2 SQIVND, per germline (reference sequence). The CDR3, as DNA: TGTGCCACCAAAGTATCCGGGGCAGATACGCAGTATTTT. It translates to CATKVSGADTQYF.

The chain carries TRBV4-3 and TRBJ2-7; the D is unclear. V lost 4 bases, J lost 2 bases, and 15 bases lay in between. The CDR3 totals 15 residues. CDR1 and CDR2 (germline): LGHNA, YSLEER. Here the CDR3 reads CASSRSMMPAYEQYF. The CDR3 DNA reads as TGCGCCAGCAGCCGATCTATGATGCCTGCCTACGAGCAGTACTTC.

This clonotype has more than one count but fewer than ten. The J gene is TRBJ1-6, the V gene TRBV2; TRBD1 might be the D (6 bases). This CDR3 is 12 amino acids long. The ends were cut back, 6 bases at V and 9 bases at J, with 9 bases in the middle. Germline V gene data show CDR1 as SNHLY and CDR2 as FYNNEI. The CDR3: CASSLDSSPLHF. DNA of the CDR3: TGTGCCAGCAGCCTGGACAGTTCACCCCTCCACTTT. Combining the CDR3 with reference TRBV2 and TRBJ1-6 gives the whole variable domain EPEVTQTPSHQVTQMGQEVILRCVPISNHLYFYWYRQILGQKVEFLVSFYNNEISEKSEIFDDQFSVERPDGSNFTLKIRSTKLEDSAMYFCASSLDSSPLHFGNGTRLTVT.

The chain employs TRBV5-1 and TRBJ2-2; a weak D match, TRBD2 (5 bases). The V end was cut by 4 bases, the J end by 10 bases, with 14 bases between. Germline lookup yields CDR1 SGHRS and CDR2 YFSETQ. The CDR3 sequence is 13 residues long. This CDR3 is CASSLEASLELFF. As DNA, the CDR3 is TGCGCCAGCAGCCTGGAGGCCTCCTTGGAGCTGTTTTTT.

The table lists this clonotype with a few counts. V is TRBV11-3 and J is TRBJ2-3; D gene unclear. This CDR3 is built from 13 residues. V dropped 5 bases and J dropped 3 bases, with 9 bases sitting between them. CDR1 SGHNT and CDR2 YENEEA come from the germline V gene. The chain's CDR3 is CASSLLDTDTQYF. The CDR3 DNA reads TGTGCCAGCAGCCTCTTGGATACAGATACGCAGTATTTT.

CDR3 in DNA: TGTGCCAGCTCGCCGGGACTTTCAGAGACCCAGTACTTC. Protein sequence: CASSPGLSETQYF. The chain recombines TRBV18 with TRBJ2-5, with D possibly being TRBD2 (6 bases). This CDR3 is built from 13 residues. V was trimmed by 6 bases and J by 4 bases, leaving 12 bases between them. CDR1 and CDR2 (germline): KGHSH, LQKENI. The full variable domain, in which reference TRBV18 and TRBJ2-5 provide the parts outside the CDR3, is NAGVMQNPRHLVRRRGQEARLRCSPMKGHSHVYWYRQLPEEGLKFMVYLQKENIIDESGMPKERFSAEFPKEGPSILRIQQVVRGDSAAYFCASSPGLSETQYFGPGTRLLVL.

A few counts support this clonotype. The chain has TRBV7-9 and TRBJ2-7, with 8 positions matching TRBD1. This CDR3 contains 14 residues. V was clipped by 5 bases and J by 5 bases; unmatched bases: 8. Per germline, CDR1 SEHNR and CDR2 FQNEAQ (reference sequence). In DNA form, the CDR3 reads TGTGCCAGCAGCCCCTGGACAGGGCCGCACGAGCAGTACTTC. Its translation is CASSPWTGPHEQYF.